What follows are 17 T cell receptor beta chains derived from one specimen sequenced in a study of blood T cell repertoires in COVID-19. Sequenced by immunoSEQ multiplex PCR; TCRdb stores in-frame clones only, minus some. Here the sample spans tens of thousands of clones, roughly 89% being singletons. The sample comprised peripheral blood. All receptors derive from a man between 60 and 75 years old with active COVID-19.

The chain has TRBV7-9 and TRBJ2-7; D is undetermined. CDR1 is SEHNR, CDR2 FQNEAQ, per germline (reference sequence). The V and J ends lost 5 bases and 2 bases respectively, with 13 bases between them. This CDR3 contains 14 residues. The DNA of the CDR3 is TGTGCCAGCAGCCCAGACTTAGTGGCCTACGAGCAGTACTTC. This encodes CASSPDLVAYEQYF.

This chain connects TRBV5-6 to TRBJ2-2; 7 nucleotides agree with TRBD2. The V gene's germline CDR1 is SGHDT and CDR2 YYEEEE. With 9 bases clipped from V and 0 bases from J, the junction kept 5 bases outside the gene matches. The CDR3 totals 14 residues. The CDR3 is CATRERPNTGELFF. In DNA form, the CDR3 reads TGTGCCACGCGGGAGAGGCCGAACACCGGGGAGCTGTTTTTT.

V usage is TRBV5-1 and J usage is TRBJ2-5; 7 bases are a match to TRBD2. CDR3 length: 16 amino acids. Germline CDR1 and CDR2: SGHRS and YFSETQ. The ends lost 3 bases at V and 1 base at J; junction bases unmatched: 9. The CDR3 is CASSWGRVEIQETQYF. CDR3 bases: TGCGCCAGCAGCTGGGGGAGGGTAGAAATCCAAGAGACCCAGTACTTC.

V is TRBV25-1 and J is TRBJ1-3; the D is unclear. V was cut by 3 bases and J by 0 bases, with 9 bases left in between. Germline assignment: CDR1 MGHDK and CDR2 SYGVNS. CDR3 size: 15 residues. This CDR3 is CASSDTGSSGNTIYF. CDR3 DNA sequence: TGTGCCAGCAGTGATACTGGGAGCTCTGGAAACACCATATATTTT.

This chain links TRBV7-9 with TRBJ2-1, with D maybe TRBD1 (5 bases). The CDR3 spans 13 residues. The V end lost 3 bases, the J end lost 3 bases, and 6 bases lay between the germline ends. Germline lookup yields CDR1 SEHNR and CDR2 FQNEAQ (reference sequence). CDR3 amino acids: CASSLDNYNEQFF. The DNA for the CDR3 is TGTGCCAGCAGCTTGGACAACTACAATGAGCAGTTCTTC.

The V call is TRBV9, the J call TRBJ1-1; 8 bases match TRBD1. V dropped 4 bases and J dropped 4; count of bases not matched to a gene: 6. The germline gives CDR1 SGDLS, CDR2 YYNGEE. The CDR3 has 14 residues. CDR3 in amino acids: CASSPQGAGTEAFF. CDR3 nucleotides: TGTGCCAGCAGCCCCCAGGGGGCCGGCACTGAAGCTTTCTTT.

V usage is TRBV2 and J usage is TRBJ2-1, with D hard to call. V lost 8 bases and J 0 bases, leaving 8 bases between the germline ends. The length of the CDR3 is 13 residues. The germline gives CDR1 SNHLY, CDR2 FYNNEI. The CDR3 protein is CASSNSSYNEQFF. CDR3 DNA: TGTGCCAGCTCAAATAGCTCCTACAATGAGCAGTTCTTC.

This chain uses TRBV19 with TRBJ1-4; TRBD1 aligns across 9 bases. Germline V gene sequence: CDR1 LNHDA, CDR2 SQIVND (reference sequence). The V segment lost 8 bases and the J segment 13 bases; nucleotides outside the gene matches: 11. This CDR3 region has 13 residues. CDR3 in DNA: TGTGCCAGTGGACGCCGGGACAGGGAAGGACTGTTTTTT. This translates into CASGRRDREGLFF. The full variable domain, with the rest looked up from reference TRBV19 and TRBJ1-4, is DGGITQSPKYLFRKEGQNVTLSCEQNLNHDAMYWYRQDPGQGLRLIYYSQIVNDFQKGDIAEGYSVSREKKESFPLTVTSAQKNPTAFYLCASGRRDREGLFFGSGTQLSVL.

This chain uses TRBV28 with TRBJ1-3, with 9 bases identical to TRBD1. Unmatched junction bases numbered 11, after V lost 5 bases and J lost 0 bases. The CDR3 consists of 18 residues. Germline V gene data show CDR1 as MDHEN and CDR2 as SYDVKM. CDR3 sequence (DNA): TGTGCCAGCAGTCCCCGGACAGGGGCGCCAATCTCTGGAAACACCATATATTTT. The encoded protein is CASSPRTGAPISGNTIYF.

The chain employs TRBV28 and TRBJ2-2; TRBD2 is a possible D gene (5 bases). The CDR3 runs to 14 residues. V lost 10 bases and J lost 4, with 16 bases in between. Germline-derived CDR1 and CDR2 are MDHEN and SYDVKM. CDR3 sequence reads: CATLEAGLTGELFF. CDR3 coding DNA: TGTGCCACCCTCGAGGCGGGTCTCACCGGGGAGCTGTTTTTT.

This chain links TRBV7-2 with TRBJ2-3; D call uncertain. Trimming stripped 1 base from V and 0 bases from J, with 8 bases between. Germline assignment: CDR1 SGHTA and CDR2 FQGNSA. CDR3 length: 15 residues. In DNA, the CDR3 is TGTGCCAGCAGCTTAGGCCAGGCGAGCACAGATACGCAGTATTTT. It encodes CASSLGQASTDTQYF.

The chain is built from TRBV5-4 and TRBJ2-2; 7 bases line up with TRBD2. V shed 0 bases, J shed 6 bases, and the junction held 8 bases outside the gene matches. This CDR3 contains 16 residues. Germline V gives CDR1 SGHNT, CDR2 YYREEE (reference sequence). CDR3 amino acids: CASSLGSGGGSGELFF. CDR3 nucleotides: TGTGCCAGCAGCTTGGGGTCCGGGGGAGGGTCCGGGGAGCTGTTTTTT.

The chain carries TRBV6-2 or TRBV6-3 and TRBJ2-2; TRBD2 agrees at 8 bases. This CDR3 comprises 15 residues. V trimming: 6 bases; J trimming: 1 base; junction bases outside the gene matches: 4. The V gene's germline CDR1 is MNHEY and CDR2 SVGEGT. CDR3 sequence reads: CASSGAGVNTGELFF. Here the CDR3 DNA reads TGTGCCAGCAGCGGAGCGGGAGTGAACACCGGGGAGCTGTTTTTT.

The V and J genes are TRBV4-2 and TRBJ2-6, with 7 bases identical to TRBD2. V lost 2 bases to trimming and J lost 0 bases; unmatched junction nucleotides: 7. Germline V CDR1 and CDR2: LGHNA, YNFKEQ. The CDR3 runs to 18 residues. CDR3 coding DNA: TGTGCCAGCAGCCAACGACTAGCACAGAGCTCTGGGGCCAACGTCCTGACTTTC. Its protein product is CASSQRLAQSSGANVLTF.

The rearrangement links TRBV7-9 to TRBJ2-2; no reliable D call. This CDR3 is 15 amino acids long. With 3 bases removed from V and 2 bases from J, the gap between germline ends came to 10 bases. Germline values: CDR1 SEHNR, CDR2 FQNEAQ (reference sequence). CDR3 loop: CASSFAEFNTGELFF. The CDR3 DNA is TGTGCCAGCAGCTTCGCCGAGTTTAACACCGGGGAGCTGTTTTTT. The whole variable domain, remainder taken from reference TRBV7-9 and TRBJ2-2, is DTGVSQNPRHKITKRGQNVTFRCDPISEHNRLYWYRQTLGQGPEFLTYFQNEAQLEKSRLLSDRFSAERPKGSFSTLEIQRTEQGDSAMYLCASSFAEFNTGELFFGEGSRLTVL.

As to this clone: The same CDR3 arises from other DNA sequences in this sample as well. The chain has TRBV12-3 or TRBV12-4 and TRBJ1-5, with TRBD1 as a possible D gene (6 bases). V lost 3 bases and J 4 bases, leaving 7 bases between the germline ends. The CDR3 is 13 amino acids. The CDR3 is CASSFDRNQPQHF. Here the CDR3 DNA reads TGTGCCAGCAGTTTCGACAGGAATCAGCCCCAGCATTTT.

The gene calls are TRBV7-9 and TRBJ2-7; 7 bases align to TRBD2. V lost 5 bases, J lost 5 bases, and 9 bases stayed unmatched. This CDR3 is built from 14 residues. CDR1 SEHNR and CDR2 FQNEAQ come from the germline V gene (reference sequence). The CDR3: CASSDLAGDHEQYF. The CDR3 DNA reads as TGTGCCAGCAGCGACTTGGCGGGAGACCACGAGCAGTACTTC. Combining the CDR3 with reference TRBV7-9 and TRBJ2-7 gives the whole variable domain DTGVSQNPRHKITKRGQNVTFRCDPISEHNRLYWYRQTLGQGPEFLTYFQNEAQLEKSRLLSDRFSAERPKGSFSTLEIQRTEQGDSAMYLCASSDLAGDHEQYFGPGTRLTVT.